One sample yielded the 32 T cell receptor beta chains listed below, sequenced in a study of CD8+CD57+ T cells in acquired aplastic anemia. Genomic DNA acted as the template from which TCR beta VDJ combination and CDR3 sequence profiling were carried out. Each CDR3 protein is one row after TCRdb ran MiXCR on the reads. The repertoire includes about 240,000 distinct CDR3 sequences, approximately 50% of them detected once, and 7% to 10% sits in the top ten. All sequencing subjects had displayed CD8+CD57+ cell expansion on flow cytometry. Source material: sorted CD4+, CD8+, or CD8+CD57+ T cells (not recorded which) from PBMCs. These receptors came from a human donor with aplastic anemia.

V usage is TRBV7-4 and J usage is TRBJ1-5; 8 bases match TRBD1. Germline V gene sequence: CDR1 SGHVT, CDR2 SQSDAQ. Trimming removed 5 bases from V and 6 bases from J; junction bases left unmatched: 9. This CDR3 has 15 amino acids. The CDR3: CASSQTGEGSQPQHF. The CDR3 DNA reads TGTGCCAGCAGCCAGACAGGGGAAGGAAGTCAGCCCCAGCATTTT.

The rearrangement uses TRBV28 and TRBJ1-2; TRBD1 aligns across 7 bases. V dropped 4 bases and J dropped 6; count of bases not matched to a gene: 11. The length of the CDR3 is 15 residues. CDR1 and CDR2 from the germline V gene are MDHEN and SYDVKM. The CDR3 sequence is CASSSGRQGDHGYTF. CDR3 bases: TGTGCCAGCAGTTCAGGGAGACAGGGAGACCATGGCTACACCTTC.

The chain uses TRBV28 and TRBJ1-5; weak D call: TRBD1 (6 bases). The CDR3 sequence is 13 residues long. CDR1 MDHEN and CDR2 SYDVKM come from the germline V gene. Trimming cost V 6 bases and J 7 bases, with 13 bases left between them. The CDR3 DNA sequence: TGTGCCAGCAGCCTACAGGGATTCCAGCCCCAGCATTTT. It is translated as CASSLQGFQPQHF.

The J gene is TRBJ1-3, the V gene TRBV15; the D is unclear. The CDR3 extends over 15 amino acids. Trimming pared 3 bases from V and 0 bases from J, leaving 9 bases between. Germline V gives CDR1 LNHNV, CDR2 YYDKDF (reference sequence). The DNA for the CDR3 is TGTGCCACCAGCAGCCAAGCGCACTCTGGAAACACCATATATTTT. This codes for CATSSQAHSGNTIYF.

The CDR3 nucleotides read TGTGCCAGCAGTTCAGACAGAAATAGCAATCAGCCCCAGCATTTT. Protein product: CASSSDRNSNQPQHF. V gene TRBV27 combines with J gene TRBJ1-5; D might be TRBD1 (5 bases). CDR3 size: 15 residues. Trimming removed 4 bases from V and 0 bases from J, with 10 bases in between. The germline gives CDR1 MNHEY, CDR2 SMNVEV (reference sequence).

This clonotype came up once. V gene TRBV27 combines with J gene TRBJ2-1; D may be TRBD1 or TRBD2 (5 bases each). Trimming shortened V by 10 bases and J by 3 bases, and 16 bases separated the two germline ends. The V gene's germline CDR1 is MNHEY and CDR2 SMNVEV (reference sequence). The CDR3 consists of 14 residues. CDR3 sequence: CATTGALHYNEQFF. The DNA for the CDR3 is TGTGCCACCACCGGGGCCCTACACTACAATGAGCAGTTCTTC.

This clonotype was seen ten or more times. The chain combines TRBV9 with TRBJ1-3, with unresolved D. Trimming cost V 6 bases and J 4 bases, with 8 bases left between them. This CDR3 spans 12 amino acids. The germline CDR1 and CDR2 sequences are SGDLS and YYNGEE. The CDR3 sequence: CASKGSGNTIYF. For the CDR3, the DNA is TGTGCCAGCAAGGGCTCGGGAAACACCATATATTTT.

V gene TRBV10-3 combines with J gene TRBJ2-7; no clear D gene. The germline V gene has CDR1 ENHRY and CDR2 SYGVKD. V lost 0 bases and J lost 4, with 4 bases in between. The CDR3 covers 12 residues. DNA for the CDR3: TGTGCCATCAGTGAGTCGCCATACGAGCAGTACGTC. Translating it yields CAISESPYEQYV.

This clonotype was recorded at least ten times. The V and J genes are TRBV6-5 and TRBJ1-2; perhaps TRBD1 as D (5 bases). The germline V gene encodes CDR1 MNHEY and CDR2 SVGAGI. This CDR3 comprises 13 residues. V was cut by 4 bases and J by 4 bases, with 10 bases left in between. In nucleotides, the CDR3 is TGTGCCAGCAGTTCCGGGACCCGCTATGGCTACACCTTC. Its translation is CASSSGTRYGYTF.

The CDR3 DNA reads as TGTGCCAGTAGTATGTGGTTTGTGACTCCGGGGTCCTACGAGCAGTACTTC. This codes for CASSMWFVTPGSYEQYF. The chain combines TRBV19 with TRBJ2-7; D is perhaps TRBD2 (5 bases). V was pared by 3 bases and J by 1 base, with 19 bases between. The V gene's germline CDR1 is LNHDA and CDR2 SQIVND (reference sequence). The CDR3 runs 17 residues.

This clonotype was counted at least ten times. The genes are TRBV20-1 and TRBJ2-6, with D perhaps TRBD1 or TRBD2 (5 bases each). This CDR3 spans 16 amino acids. V lost 2 bases to trimming and J lost 4 bases, with 15 bases between them. Germline assignment: CDR1 DFQATT and CDR2 SNEGSKA (reference sequence). In DNA form, the CDR3 reads TGCAGTGCTAGAAAGGGTGTAGGGACCGGGGCCAACGTCCTGACTTTC. Protein sequence: CSARKGVGTGANVLTF.

In this sample, this clonotype turned up many times. V gene TRBV7-8 combines with J gene TRBJ2-2, with unresolved D. The V end was cut by 1 base, the J end by 3 bases, with 9 bases between. CDR3 length equals 15 residues. Germline CDR1 reads SGHVS; CDR2 reads FQNEAQ. The CDR3 here is CASSLGGTYTGELFF. The CDR3 DNA follows: TGTGCCAGCAGCTTAGGCGGTACCTACACCGGGGAGCTGTTTTTT.

CDR3 DNA: TGTGCCGTAAGGGCCGACCAGTTTTACGAGCAGTACGTC. It yields the protein CAVRADQFYEQYV. The V call is TRBV19, the J call TRBJ2-7; D call uncertain. CDR1 is LNHDA, CDR2 SQIVND, per germline (reference sequence). Trimming shortened V by 11 bases and J by 4 bases, and 18 bases separated the two germline ends. The CDR3 is made up of 13 amino acids.

This clonotype was recorded many times. The V gene is TRBV11-3, the J gene TRBJ2-7; D not certain. Between the trimmed V and J ends, which lost 2 bases and 7 bases, there was a span of 12 bases. The CDR3 consists of 13 residues. Germline V CDR1 and CDR2: SGHNT, YENEEA. This chain's CDR3 is CASSLSPRREQYF. The CDR3 DNA sequence: TGTGCCAGCAGCTTATCCCCCCGGCGGGAGCAGTACTTC.

This clonotype was seen many times. The CDR3 DNA follows: TGTGCCAGCAGCTCCGACCCCTACGAGCAGTACTTC. Translation: CASSSDPYEQYF. The chain couples TRBV7-9 to TRBJ2-7; D is ambiguous. Germline assignment: CDR1 SEHNR and CDR2 FQNEAQ (reference sequence). The CDR3 length is 12 residues. V lost 4 bases and J lost 2, with 6 bases in between.

Regarding this clonotype: A single base separates this from a much larger clone, so it may be a read error. CDR3: CSALLRQPWNEQFF. The CDR3 nucleotides read TGCAGTGCCCTACTCAGACAACCTTGGAATGAGCAGTTCTTC. The chain carries TRBV20-1 and TRBJ2-1; unclear D gene. The CDR3 loop spans 14 amino acids. Germline V gene data show CDR1 as DFQATT and CDR2 as SNEGSKA (reference sequence). The V and J ends lost 6 bases and 7 bases respectively, with 19 bases between them.

This clonotype showed up many times. The V and J genes are TRBV29-1 and TRBJ2-3, with D unclear. Per germline, CDR1 SQVTM and CDR2 ANQGSEA. This CDR3 is built from 17 residues. The ends were cut back, 5 bases at V and 2 bases at J, with 23 bases in the middle. This CDR3 is CSVLVFGRAWSTDTQYF. The DNA of the CDR3 is TGCAGCGTTCTTGTATTCGGTAGGGCCTGGTCCACAGATACGCAGTATTTT.

This clonotype was seen at least ten times. The chain couples TRBV7-8 to TRBJ2-7, with a weak D call TRBD2 (6 bases). The CDR3 runs 13 residues. From germline, CDR1 is SGHVS and CDR2 FQNEAQ. The V end lost 5 bases, the J end lost 11 bases, and 19 bases lay between the germline ends. DNA of the CDR3: TGTGCCAGCAGCCCCACGGGATCCTGGGGGGAGTACTTC. Protein product: CASSPTGSWGEYF.

This clonotype was detected ten times or more. The chain couples TRBV10-2 to TRBJ1-4; a weak D match, TRBD1 (5 bases). CDR3 length: 15 amino acids. In germline, CDR1 is WSHSY, CDR2 SAAADI. Trimming took 5 bases from V and 6 from J, leaving 16 bases between them. The DNA of the CDR3 is TGCGCCAGCAGTAAAAAGGACTCGGGGCATGAAAAACTGTTTTTT. It yields the protein CASSKKDSGHEKLFF.

This chain joins TRBV20-1 and TRBJ2-3; unclear D gene. Germline CDR1 DFQATT, CDR2 SNEGSKA (reference sequence). V was clipped by 4 bases and J by 2 bases, with 4 bases between them. The CDR3 is made up of 11 amino acids. CDR3 nucleotides: TGCAGTGCTACTCCCACAGATACGCAGTATTTT. It specifies CSATPTDTQYF.

The rearrangement joins TRBV29-1 to TRBJ2-1; a possible D gene is TRBD2 (8 bases). V was cut by 6 bases and J by 8 bases, with 20 bases left in between. The CDR3 is 14 residues long. Germline assignment: CDR1 SQVTM and CDR2 ANQGSEA. CDR3 residues: CSVIAGQSGDEQFF. CDR3 DNA sequence: TGCAGCGTCATAGCGGGACAGAGTGGGGATGAGCAGTTCTTC.

The J gene is TRBJ2-7, the V gene TRBV7-9, with 11 bases identical to TRBD2. This CDR3 contains 15 residues. Losses at the gene ends were 4 bases for V and 2 bases for J; bases not matched to a gene: 4. Germline loops: CDR1 SEHNR, CDR2 FQNEAQ (reference sequence). In DNA, the CDR3 is TGTGCCAGCAGCTGGGGACTAGCGGATACCTACGAGCAGTACTTC. Encoded protein: CASSWGLADTYEQYF.

For this clonotype: The junction shows a germline mismatch at one end, possibly a read error. The rearrangement uses TRBV10-3 and TRBJ2-6; a weak D match, TRBD1 (6 bases). Germline V gives CDR1 ENHRY, CDR2 SYGVKD. The CDR3 runs to 18 residues. This CDR3 reads CATSDRQGQGAGANVLTF. CDR3 nucleotide sequence: TGTGCCACCAGTGATCGGCAGGGGCAGGGAGCTGGGGCCAACGTCCTGACTTTC.

This clonotype was seen ten or more times. The chain links TRBV6-5 to TRBJ2-7, with D unclear. CDR1 and CDR2 (germline): MNHEY, SVGAGI. The V gene lost 0 bases and the J gene lost 2 bases, with 5 bases spanning the gap. There are 13 residues in the CDR3. The CDR3 protein is CASSYSSAYEQYF. CDR3 DNA: TGTGCCAGCAGTTACTCGTCAGCCTACGAGCAGTACTTC.

This clonotype appeared once. V gene TRBV9 combines with J gene TRBJ2-2; tentatively, D is TRBD2 (6 bases). The CDR3 runs to 13 residues. The V end was cut by 4 bases, the J end by 6 bases, with 10 bases between. From germline, CDR1 is SGDLS and CDR2 YYNGEE. Written as DNA, the CDR3 is TGTGCCAGCAGCCGGGGACTGGCCGGGGAGCTGTTTTTT. Protein product: CASSRGLAGELFF.

This clonotype was recorded at least ten times. This chain uses TRBV6-6 with TRBJ1-5; D not resolved. V lost 4 bases and J 4 bases, leaving 8 bases between the germline ends. CDR3 length equals 13 residues. Germline assignment: CDR1 MNHNY and CDR2 SVGAGI (reference sequence). This chain's CDR3 is CASSLRSNQPQHF. DNA for the CDR3: TGTGCCAGCAGTTTACGGAGTAATCAGCCCCAGCATTTT.

This clonotype was seen only once. This chain uses TRBV19 with TRBJ1-5; a possible D gene is TRBD1 (6 bases). Germline assignment: CDR1 LNHDA and CDR2 SQIVND (reference sequence). The CDR3 runs to 17 residues. V shed 7 bases and J shed 5 bases, with 24 bases lying between them. In nucleotides, the CDR3 is TGTGCCAGTACCGACGATATGGGGGCCGCTGCTGATCAGCCCCAGCATTTT. Protein product: CASTDDMGAAADQPQHF.

This clonotype occurred a few times. The chain uses TRBV27 and TRBJ1-5; D is ambiguous. Germline CDR1 reads MNHEY; CDR2 reads SMNVEV (reference sequence). The CDR3 sequence is 12 residues long. Deletions cut 6 bases from V and 8 bases from J, with 11 bases between. For the CDR3, the DNA is TGTGCCAGCAGGAGAAGCACGGAGCCCCAGCATTTT. Its translation is CASRRSTEPQHF.

At least ten counts were recorded for this clonotype. The chain combines TRBV6-5 with TRBJ2-7; 9 positions agree with TRBD1. This CDR3 has 15 amino acids. Germline-derived CDR1 and CDR2 are MNHEY and SVGAGI. The V segment lost 2 bases and the J segment 4 bases; nucleotides outside the gene matches: 6. CDR3 nucleotides: TGTGCCAGCAGTTACCCGATCGGGACAGGGTACGAGCAGTACTTC. Its protein is CASSYPIGTGYEQYF.

The chain employs TRBV12-3 or TRBV12-4 and TRBJ1-3; the match to TRBD1 covers 10 bases. Trimming took 6 bases from V and 3 from J; bases not matched to a gene: 2. This CDR3 region has 14 residues. CDR3 nucleotides: TGTGCCAGCAGCGGGACAGGGGTTGGAAACACCATATATTTT. Its translation is CASSGTGVGNTIYF.

On this clonotype itself: A much larger clone lies one base from this, so it may be a read error. The J gene is TRBJ1-6, the V gene TRBV2; TRBD1 is a possible D gene (6 bases). The CDR3 has 16 amino acids. Germline values: CDR1 SNHLY, CDR2 FYNNEI. V lost 2 bases, J lost 8 bases, and 16 bases lay in between. In nucleotides, the CDR3 is TGTGCCAGCAGTGAATCTGTCAGGGGAATGGATTCACCCCTCCACTTT. Amino acid sequence: CASSESVRGMDSPLHF.

This clonotype has at least ten counts. The V gene is TRBV4-1, the J gene TRBJ2-7; the D gene is possibly TRBD1 (6 bases). The CDR3 runs to 16 residues. The germline V gene has CDR1 MGHRA and CDR2 YSYEKL. The ends were cut back, 0 bases at V and 3 bases at J, with 15 bases in the middle. The CDR3 DNA sequence: TGCGCCAGCAGCCAAGATCATGAAAGGGGGTACTACGAGCAGTACTTC. Residues: CASSQDHERGYYEQYF.